The clone carrying this T cell receptor beta chain was seen many times. Its antigen is undetermined. The sorted libraries were made from under 1.2 million CD4+ or CD8+ T cells. TCRdb itself ran the 5' RACE reads through MiXCR, one entry per CDR3 protein. This sample has more than 25,000 distinct CDR3 sequences; about 3.8% occur once, and the top ten carry 20% to 25%. These data are taken from a study of neurological immune-mediated disorders. Regarding the study as a whole: The greatest TCR clonal expansion appeared in HTLV-1-associated myelopathy and the smallest, falling below healthy controls, in multiple sclerosis.

The CDR3 is 16 residues long. Germline CDR1 SGHRS, CDR2 YFSETQ. The trim removed 4 bases at V and 5 bases at J, leaving 13 bases unmatched. J is TRBJ2-5 and V is TRBV5-1; 8 nucleotides match TRBD2. This clonotype was sampled from a woman in her 40s in good health. The sample comprised CD4+ T cells from blood. The CDR3 is CASSPLSGGPAETQYF. The DNA of the CDR3 is TGCGCCAGCAGCCCCCTTTCGGGAGGGCCGGCGGAGACCCAGTACTTC.